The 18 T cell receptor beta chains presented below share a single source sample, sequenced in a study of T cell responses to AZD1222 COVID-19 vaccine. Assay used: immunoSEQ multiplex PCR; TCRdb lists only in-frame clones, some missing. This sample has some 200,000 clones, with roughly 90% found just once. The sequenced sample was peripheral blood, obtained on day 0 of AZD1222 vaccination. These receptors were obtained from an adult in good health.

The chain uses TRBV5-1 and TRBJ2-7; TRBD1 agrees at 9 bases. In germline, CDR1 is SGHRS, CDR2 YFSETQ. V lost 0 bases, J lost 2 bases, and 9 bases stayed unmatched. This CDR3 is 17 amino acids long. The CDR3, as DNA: TGCGCCAGCAGCTTGGGGACTCACCGGGACAGGGCCTACGAGCAGTACTTC. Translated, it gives CASSLGTHRDRAYEQYF.

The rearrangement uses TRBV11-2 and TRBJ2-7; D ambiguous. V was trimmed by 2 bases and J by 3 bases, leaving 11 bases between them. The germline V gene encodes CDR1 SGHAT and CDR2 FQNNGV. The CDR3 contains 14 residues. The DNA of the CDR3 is TGTGCCAGCAGCTTAAGTAACGGCGGCTACGAGCAGTACTTC. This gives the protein CASSLSNGGYEQYF. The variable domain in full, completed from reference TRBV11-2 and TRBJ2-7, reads EAGVAQSPRYKIIEKRQSVAFWCNPISGHATLYWYQQILGQGPKLLIQFQNNGVVDDSQLPKDRFSAERLKGVDSTLKIQPAKLEDSAVYLCASSLSNGGYEQYFGPGTRLTVT.

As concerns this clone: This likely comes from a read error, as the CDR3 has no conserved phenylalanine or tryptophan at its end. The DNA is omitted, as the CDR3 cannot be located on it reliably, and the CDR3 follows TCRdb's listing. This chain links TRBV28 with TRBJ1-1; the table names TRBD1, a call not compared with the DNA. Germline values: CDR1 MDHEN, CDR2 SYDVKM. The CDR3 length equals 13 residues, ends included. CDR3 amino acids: CASSQNRGPPRAG.

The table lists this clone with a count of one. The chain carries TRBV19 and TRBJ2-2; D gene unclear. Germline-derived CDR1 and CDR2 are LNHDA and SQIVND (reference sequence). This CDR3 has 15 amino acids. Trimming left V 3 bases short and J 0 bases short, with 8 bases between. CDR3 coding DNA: TGTGCCAGTAGTATTTATGCCACGAACACCGGGGAGCTGTTTTTT. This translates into CASSIYATNTGELFF.

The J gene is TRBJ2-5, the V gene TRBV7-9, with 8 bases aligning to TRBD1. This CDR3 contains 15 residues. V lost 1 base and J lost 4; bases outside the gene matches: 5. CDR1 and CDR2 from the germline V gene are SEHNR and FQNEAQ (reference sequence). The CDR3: CASSLGVTGGETQYF. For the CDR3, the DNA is TGTGCCAGCAGCTTAGGAGTTACAGGGGGAGAGACCCAGTACTTC.

The CDR3 region is CASRGSTGFSSYEQYF. CDR3 DNA sequence: TGTGCCAGCAGAGGAAGTACAGGGTTTTCCTCCTACGAGCAGTACTTC. The V call is TRBV28, the J call TRBJ2-7, with D maybe TRBD1 (6 bases). Trimming shortened V by 6 bases and J by 0 bases, and 18 bases separated the two germline ends. This CDR3 region has 16 residues. The V gene's germline CDR1 is MDHEN and CDR2 SYDVKM.

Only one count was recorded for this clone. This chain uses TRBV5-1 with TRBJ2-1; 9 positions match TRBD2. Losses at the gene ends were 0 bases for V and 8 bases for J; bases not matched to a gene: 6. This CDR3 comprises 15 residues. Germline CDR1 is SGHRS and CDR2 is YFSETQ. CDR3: CASSLDGTSFYEQFF. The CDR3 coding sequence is TGCGCCAGCAGCTTGGATGGGACTAGCTTTTATGAGCAGTTCTTC.

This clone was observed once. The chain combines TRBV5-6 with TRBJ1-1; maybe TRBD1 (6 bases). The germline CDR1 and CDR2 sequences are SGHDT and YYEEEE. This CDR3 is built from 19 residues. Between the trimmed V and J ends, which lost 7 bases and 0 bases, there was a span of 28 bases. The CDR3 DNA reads TGTGCCAGCGGGGGGCTTGGATATAGTGGTGGACAGATGAACACTGAAGCTTTCTTT. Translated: CASGGLGYSGGQMNTEAFF.

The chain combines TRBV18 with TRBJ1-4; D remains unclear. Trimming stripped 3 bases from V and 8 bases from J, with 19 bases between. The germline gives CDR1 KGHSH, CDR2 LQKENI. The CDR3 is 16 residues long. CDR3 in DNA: TGTGCCAGCTCACCCCCAGGAAGTGGGTTGGGGGAAAAACTGTTTTTT. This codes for CASSPPGSGLGEKLFF.

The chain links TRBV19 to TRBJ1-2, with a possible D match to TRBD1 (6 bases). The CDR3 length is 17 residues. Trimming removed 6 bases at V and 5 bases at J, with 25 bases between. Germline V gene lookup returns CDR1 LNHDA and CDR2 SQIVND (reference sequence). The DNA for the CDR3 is TGTGCCAGTAGCCCGTACCTCGGGGGGGGCGTTAAGTATGGCTACACCTTC. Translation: CASSPYLGGGVKYGYTF.

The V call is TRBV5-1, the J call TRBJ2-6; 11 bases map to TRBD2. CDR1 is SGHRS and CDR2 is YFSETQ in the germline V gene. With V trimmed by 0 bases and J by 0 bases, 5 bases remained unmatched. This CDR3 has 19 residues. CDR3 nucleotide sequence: TGCGCCAGCAGCTTGGTAATCCTAGCGGGAGGCTCTGGGGCCAACGTCCTGACTTTC. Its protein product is CASSLVILAGGSGANVLTF.

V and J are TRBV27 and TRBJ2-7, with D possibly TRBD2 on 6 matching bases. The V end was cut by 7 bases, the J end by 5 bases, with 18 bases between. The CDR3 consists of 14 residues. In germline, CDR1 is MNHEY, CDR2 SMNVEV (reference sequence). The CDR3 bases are TGTGCCAGCACCCTCTATCGGGGGTCCCACGAGCAGTACTTC. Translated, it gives CASTLYRGSHEQYF.

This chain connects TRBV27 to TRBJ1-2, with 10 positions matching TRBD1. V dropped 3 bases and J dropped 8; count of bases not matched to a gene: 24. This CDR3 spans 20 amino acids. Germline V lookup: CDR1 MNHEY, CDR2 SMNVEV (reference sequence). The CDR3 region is CASSFARGVPGQGFFPGYTF. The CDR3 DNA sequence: TGTGCCAGCAGTTTCGCCAGAGGCGTACCGGGACAGGGGTTTTTCCCAGGCTACACCTTC.

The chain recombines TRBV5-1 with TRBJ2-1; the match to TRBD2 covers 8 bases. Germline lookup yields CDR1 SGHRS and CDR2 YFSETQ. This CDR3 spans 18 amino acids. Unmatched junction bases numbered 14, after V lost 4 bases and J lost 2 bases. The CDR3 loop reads CASSVAMSGSFPYNEQFF. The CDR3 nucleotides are TGCGCCAGCAGCGTGGCCATGAGCGGGAGTTTTCCCTACAATGAGCAGTTCTTC.

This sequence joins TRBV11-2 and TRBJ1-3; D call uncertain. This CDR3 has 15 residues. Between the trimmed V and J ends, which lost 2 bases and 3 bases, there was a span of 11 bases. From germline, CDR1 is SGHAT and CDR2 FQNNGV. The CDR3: CASSLFATGGNTIYF. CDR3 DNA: TGTGCCAGCAGCTTATTCGCGACGGGTGGAAACACCATATATTTT.

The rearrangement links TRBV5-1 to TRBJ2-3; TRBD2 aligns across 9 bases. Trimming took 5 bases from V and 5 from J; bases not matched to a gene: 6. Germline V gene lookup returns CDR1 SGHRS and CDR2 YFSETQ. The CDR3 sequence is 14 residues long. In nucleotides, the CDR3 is TGCGCCAGCAGGCGGGGGGGTTCAGGAGATACGCAGTATTTT. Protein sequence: CASRRGGSGDTQYF.

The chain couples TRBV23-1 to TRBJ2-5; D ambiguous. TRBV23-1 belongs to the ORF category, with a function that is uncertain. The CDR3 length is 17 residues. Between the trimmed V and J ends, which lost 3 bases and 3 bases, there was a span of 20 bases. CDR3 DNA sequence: TGCGCCAGCAGTCACCCGTCCGAATACCAAGGGAAAGAGACCCAGTACTTC. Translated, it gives CASSHPSEYQGKETQYF.

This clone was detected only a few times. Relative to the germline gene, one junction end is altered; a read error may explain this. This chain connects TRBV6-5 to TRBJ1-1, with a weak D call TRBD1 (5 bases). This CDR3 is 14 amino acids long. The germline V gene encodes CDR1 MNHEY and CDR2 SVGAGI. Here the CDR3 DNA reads TGTGCCAGCACCTATCAGACAGAGACTCCTGACGCTTTCTTT. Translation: CASTYQTETPDAFF.